This T cell receptor beta chain was profiled in a study of OX40 agonist ivuxolimab in advanced cancers. TCRdb keeps only in-frame clones here, not all; method: immunoSEQ multiplex PCR. The sample lists fewer than 60,000 clones; less than 85% were seen once. Concerning this clone: Its antigen is currently unknown.

The study, taken as a whole, reports: It was not determined which antigens were specifically recognized by the peripheral T cells that had undergone clonal expansion.

Germline-derived CDR1 and CDR2 are MDHEN and SYDVKM. The CDR3 length is 16 residues. V gave up 6 bases and J gave up 6 bases; unmatched junction bases: 12. The receptor comes from an adult with an advanced solid tumor such as melanoma, head and neck, liver or kidney cancer. The J gene is TRBJ2-1, the V gene TRBV28; 9 bases align to TRBD1. This specimen consisted of CD4+ or CD8+ T cells sorted from blood, obtained in a trial of the OX40 agonist ivuxolimab. The CDR3 loop is CASSPSRDRARNEQFF. CDR3 bases: TGTGCCAGCAGCCCCTCACGGGACAGGGCCCGCAATGAGCAGTTCTTC.